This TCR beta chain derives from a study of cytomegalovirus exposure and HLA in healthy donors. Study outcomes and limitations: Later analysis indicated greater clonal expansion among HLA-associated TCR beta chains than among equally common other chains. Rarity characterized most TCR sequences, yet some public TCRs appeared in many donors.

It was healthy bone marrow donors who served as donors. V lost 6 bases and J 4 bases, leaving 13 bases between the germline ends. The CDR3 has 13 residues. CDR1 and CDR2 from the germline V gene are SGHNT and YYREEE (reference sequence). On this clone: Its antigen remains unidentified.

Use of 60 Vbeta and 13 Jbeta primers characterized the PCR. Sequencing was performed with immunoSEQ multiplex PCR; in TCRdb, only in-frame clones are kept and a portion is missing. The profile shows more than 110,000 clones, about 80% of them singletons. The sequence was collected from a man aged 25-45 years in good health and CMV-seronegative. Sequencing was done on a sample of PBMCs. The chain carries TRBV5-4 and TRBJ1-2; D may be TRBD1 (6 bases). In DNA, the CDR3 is TGTGCCAGCACTGGGGGGGGCGGCTATGGCTACACCTTC. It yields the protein CASTGGGGYGYTF. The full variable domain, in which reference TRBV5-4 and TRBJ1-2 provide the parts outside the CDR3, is ETGVTQSPTHLIKTRGQQVTLRCSSQSGHNTVSWYQQALGQGPQFIFQYYREEENGRGNFPPRFSGLQFPNYSSELNVNALELDDSALYLCASTGGGGYGYTFGSGTRLTVV.